These 5 T cell receptor beta chains came from one sample sequenced in a study of CD8+CD57+ T cells in acquired aplastic anemia. TCR beta VDJ combinations and CDR3 sequences were profiled from genomic DNA. TCRdb recomputed calls from the reads with MiXCR, one row per CDR3 protein. The data contain roughly 64,000 distinct CDR3 sequences, about 56% of them singletons. Sequences were obtained from sorted CD4+, CD8+, or CD8+CD57+ T cells (not recorded which) from PBMCs. The receptor source for this set is a human donor in good health, serving as a control.

This clonotype is medium-sized by share. This chain joins TRBV29-1 and TRBJ2-5; the D gene is possibly TRBD2 (8 bases). The CDR3 is 14 residues long. Trimming cost V 7 bases and J 5 bases, with 20 bases left between them. Per the germline V gene, CDR1 is SQVTM and CDR2 is ANQGSEA. The CDR3 sequence is CSASWVAGQETQYF. CDR3 nucleotides: TGCAGCGCTTCTTGGGTAGCGGGACAGGAGACCCAGTACTTC.

Comment on this clonotype: One end of the junction varies from germline; a read error may be responsible. This chain links TRBV6-1 with TRBJ2-7; TRBD1 might be the D (5 bases). Germline CDR1 reads MNHNS; CDR2 reads SASEGT. The CDR3 is 14 residues long. The CDR3 region is CTSSLQGWDYEQYF. CDR3 DNA sequence: TGTACCAGCAGTCTGCAGGGTTGGGACTACGAGCAGTACTTC.

The chain is built from TRBV7-2 and TRBJ2-2; D not certain. CDR3 length: 13 residues. Germline assignment: CDR1 SGHTA and CDR2 FQGNSA. V gave up 2 bases and J gave up 6 bases, with 7 bases separating them. The CDR3 sequence is CASSLKQAGELFF. The CDR3 region has the DNA TGTGCCAGCAGCTTAAAGCAGGCCGGGGAGCTGTTTTTT.

This clonotype was detected a few times. The rearrangement uses TRBV20-1 and TRBJ2-5, with 8 bases fitting TRBD2. The germline V gene has CDR1 DFQATT and CDR2 SNEGSKA (reference sequence). This CDR3 spans 14 amino acids. The CDR3 coding sequence is TGCGGGGCAGGGAGCGGGGGTGTTATGGAGACCCAGTACTTC. Encoded protein: CGAGSGGVMETQYF.

This clonotype was picked up one time. The chain uses TRBV7-6 and TRBJ2-5; D might be TRBD2 (5 bases). Germline lookup yields CDR1 SGHVS and CDR2 FNYEAQ. CDR3 length equals 12 residues. Trimming left V 11 bases short and J 4 bases short, with 14 bases between. CDR3 in amino acids: CALGTGRETQYF. Here the CDR3 DNA reads TGTGCCCTTGGTACTGGGAGAGAGACCCAGTACTTC. Combining the CDR3 with reference TRBV7-6 and TRBJ2-5 gives the whole variable domain GAGVSQSPRYKVTKRGQDVALRCDPISGHVSLYWYRQALGQGPEFLTYFNYEAQQDKSGLPNDRFSAERPEGSISTLTIQRTEQRDSAMYRCALGTGRETQYFGPGTRLLVL.